The 11 T cell receptor beta chains reported below all come from one sample, sequenced in a study of glioma-infiltrating T cells. Amplification of TCR alpha and beta CDR3 regions from RNA used iRepertoire nested multiplex PCR. TCRdb analysed the multiplex PCR reads with MiXCR anew, one entry per CDR3 protein. The data hold over 120,000 distinct CDR3 sequences, with 30% to 40% observed a single time. Material: glioma tissue, nonneoplastic brain tissue, or PBMCs (not recorded which). The receptors were gathered from a human donor with low-grade glioma or glioblastoma, undergoing nonglioma brain surgery, or in good health (not recorded which).

This clonotype was recorded a few times. The chain joins TRBV24-1 to TRBJ1-1; D is undetermined. Germline V gives CDR1 KGHDR, CDR2 SFDVKD. Trimming took off 0 bases at V and 1 base at J, with 2 bases between the two ends. The CDR3 is made up of 13 amino acids. The DNA of the CDR3 is TGTGCCACCAGTGATTTGGAGAACACTGAAGCTTTCTTT. It codes for CATSDLENTEAFF.

The chain recombines TRBV10-3 with TRBJ2-3, with D unresolved. The CDR3 length is 14 residues. V lost 0 bases, J lost 5 bases, and 9 bases lay in between. CDR1 is ENHRY, CDR2 SYGVKD, per germline. The CDR3 DNA sequence: TGTGCCATCAGTGAGTCGTTAGTAGGAGATACGCAGTATTTT. Its translation: CAISESLVGDTQYF.

There are a few counts of this clonotype. This chain connects TRBV28 to TRBJ2-1; 10 positions agree with TRBD2. The CDR3 sequence is 17 residues long. The junction had 12 bases not matched to a gene; V was cut back by 2 bases and J by 8 bases. Germline assignment: CDR1 MDHEN and CDR2 SYDVKM. The CDR3 coding sequence is TGTGCCAGCAGTTTACCACATACTAGCGGGGAAAAATATGAGCAGTTCTTC. As protein: CASSLPHTSGEKYEQFF.

V usage is TRBV3-1 and J usage is TRBJ2-1; 9 nucleotides match TRBD2. V lost 4 bases, J lost 2 bases, and 3 bases stayed unmatched. Germline V gene lookup returns CDR1 LGHDT and CDR2 YNNKEL (reference sequence). This CDR3 spans 15 amino acids. The DNA of the CDR3 is TGTGCCAGCAGCCCCGGGACTAGCACCTACAATGAGCAGTTCTTC. It is translated as CASSPGTSTYNEQFF.

V gene TRBV6-1 combines with J gene TRBJ2-3; TRBD2 matches at 11 bases. The CDR3 totals 14 residues. Germline loops: CDR1 MNHNS, CDR2 SASEGT. Trimming took 6 bases from V and 11 from J; bases not matched to a gene: 10. For the CDR3, the DNA is TGTGCCAGCAGGACTAGCGGGGTCTCCTACGAGCAGTATTTT. Protein: CASRTSGVSYEQYF.

Concerning this clonotype: An end of the junction does not agree with germline; a read error may underlie this. The V and J genes are TRBV18 and TRBJ2-5; D remains ambiguous. In germline, CDR1 is KGHSH, CDR2 LQKENI. The CDR3 runs to 14 residues. DNA of the CDR3: TGTGCCAGCTCACCCGGACGGATTAAAGAGACCAAGTACTTC. Amino acids: CASSPGRIKETKYF.

This clonotype was found a few times. The genes are TRBV18 and TRBJ2-3; 7 positions agree with TRBD1. Trimming cost V 3 bases and J 3 bases; bases outside gene matches: 6. The CDR3 contains 15 residues. Germline V lookup: CDR1 KGHSH, CDR2 LQKENI. CDR3 in amino acids: CASSPHSTGTDTQYF. The CDR3 DNA reads as TGTGCCAGCTCACCGCATTCGACAGGGACAGATACGCAGTATTTT.

This clonotype was counted between two and nine times. The rearrangement uses TRBV12-3 or TRBV12-4 and TRBJ2-3; D gene ambiguous. V was pared by 1 base and J by 7 bases, with 9 bases between. The CDR3 sequence is 13 residues long. The DNA for the CDR3 is TGTGCCAGCAGTTTAGAGGCCAGGAATACGCAGTATTTT. Translating it yields CASSLEARNTQYF.

CDR3: CASSPDQSATQYF. The CDR3 DNA reads as TGTGCCAGCAGCCCCGACCAGTCTGCCACGCAGTATTTT. The chain carries TRBV7-3 and TRBJ2-3; D gene ambiguous. The length of the CDR3 is 13 residues. In germline, CDR1 is SGHTA, CDR2 FQGTGA. Trimming removed 5 bases from V and 9 bases from J, with 15 bases in between.

This chain connects TRBV7-2 to TRBJ2-3; no reliable D call. Per germline, CDR1 SGHTA and CDR2 FQGNSA. Deletions cut 1 base from V and 6 bases from J, with 14 bases between. This CDR3 spans 15 amino acids. The CDR3 spells CASSLEASSRDTQYF. CDR3 nucleotides: TGTGCCAGCAGCTTAGAGGCGTCTAGTCGGGATACGCAGTATTTT.

CDR3: CATSDFGTSGNLISTDTQYF. CDR3 nucleotide sequence: TGTGCCACCAGTGATTTCGGGACTAGCGGAAACCTTATAAGCACAGATACGCAGTATTTT. V usage is TRBV24-1 and J usage is TRBJ2-3, with 11 bases lining up with TRBD2. Trimming cost V 1 base and J 0 bases; bases outside gene matches: 11. Germline V CDR1 and CDR2: KGHDR, SFDVKD. The CDR3 runs 20 residues.